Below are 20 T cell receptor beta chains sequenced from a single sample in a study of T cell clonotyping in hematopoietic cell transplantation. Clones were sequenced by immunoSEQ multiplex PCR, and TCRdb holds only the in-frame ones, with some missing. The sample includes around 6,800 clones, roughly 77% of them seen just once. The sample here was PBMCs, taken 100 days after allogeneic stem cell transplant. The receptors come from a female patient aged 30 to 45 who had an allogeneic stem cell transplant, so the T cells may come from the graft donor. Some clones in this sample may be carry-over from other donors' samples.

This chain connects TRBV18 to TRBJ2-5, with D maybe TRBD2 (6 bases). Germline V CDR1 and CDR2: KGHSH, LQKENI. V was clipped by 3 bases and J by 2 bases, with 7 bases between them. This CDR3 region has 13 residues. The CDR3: CASSPGRQETQYF. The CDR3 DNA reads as TGTGCCAGCTCACCGGGGAGGCAAGAGACCCAGTACTTC.

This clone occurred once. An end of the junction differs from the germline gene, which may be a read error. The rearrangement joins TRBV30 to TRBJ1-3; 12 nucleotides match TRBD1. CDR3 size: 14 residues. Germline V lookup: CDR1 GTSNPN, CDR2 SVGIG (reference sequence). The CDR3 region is CAWSVGTGGSRPDF. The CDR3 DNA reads TGTGCCTGGAGTGTAGGGACAGGGGGCTCCCGGCCGGATTTT.

CDR3 sequence: CASSTYGGSSYNEQFF. In DNA form, the CDR3 reads TGTGCCAGCAGCACCTACGGGGGAAGCTCCTACAATGAGCAGTTCTTC. The chain recombines TRBV7-8 with TRBJ2-1; possibly TRBD2 for D (6 bases). Trimming stripped 5 bases from V and 0 bases from J, with 14 bases between. The CDR3 runs to 16 residues. Germline V CDR1 and CDR2: SGHVS, FQNEAQ. Looking up the rest from reference TRBV7-8 and TRBJ2-1 gives the full variable domain: GAGVSQSPRYKVAKRGQDVALRCDPISGHVSLFWYQQALGQGPEFLTYFQNEAQLDKSGLPSDRFFAERPEGSVSTLKIQRTQQEDSAVYLCASSTYGGSSYNEQFFGPGTRLTVL.

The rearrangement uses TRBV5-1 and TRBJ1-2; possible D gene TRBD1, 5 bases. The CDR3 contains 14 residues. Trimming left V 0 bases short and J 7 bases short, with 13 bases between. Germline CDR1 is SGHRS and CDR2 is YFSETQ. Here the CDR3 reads CASSLDPGLGGYTF. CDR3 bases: TGCGCCAGCAGCTTGGATCCAGGGCTTGGTGGCTACACCTTC.

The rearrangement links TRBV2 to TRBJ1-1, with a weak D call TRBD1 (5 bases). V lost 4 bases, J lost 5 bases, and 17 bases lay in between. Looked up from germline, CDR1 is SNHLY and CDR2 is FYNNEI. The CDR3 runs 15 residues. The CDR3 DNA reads TGTGCCAGCAGTGCGGGGCAGGGTCTTGGTACTGAAGCTTTCTTT. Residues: CASSAGQGLGTEAFF.

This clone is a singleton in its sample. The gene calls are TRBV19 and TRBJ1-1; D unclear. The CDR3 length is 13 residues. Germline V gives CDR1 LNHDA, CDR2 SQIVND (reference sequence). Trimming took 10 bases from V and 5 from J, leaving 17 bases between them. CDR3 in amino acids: CATSRQIVTEAFF. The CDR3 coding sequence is TGTGCCACTTCTCGTCAGATCGTAACTGAAGCTTTCTTT.

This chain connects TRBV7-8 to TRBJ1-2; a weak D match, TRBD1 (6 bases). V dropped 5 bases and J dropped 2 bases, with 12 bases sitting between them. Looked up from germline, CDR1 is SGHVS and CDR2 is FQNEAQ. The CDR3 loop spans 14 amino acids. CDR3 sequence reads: CASSGYGQNYGYTF. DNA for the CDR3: TGTGCCAGCAGCGGGTACGGACAGAACTATGGCTACACCTTC.

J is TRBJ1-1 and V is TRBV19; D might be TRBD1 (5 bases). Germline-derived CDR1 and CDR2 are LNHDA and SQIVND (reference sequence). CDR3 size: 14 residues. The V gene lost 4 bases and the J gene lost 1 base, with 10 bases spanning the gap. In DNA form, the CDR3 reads TGTGCCAGTAGTACACGACAGACGAACACTGAAGCTTTCTTT. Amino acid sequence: CASSTRQTNTEAFF.

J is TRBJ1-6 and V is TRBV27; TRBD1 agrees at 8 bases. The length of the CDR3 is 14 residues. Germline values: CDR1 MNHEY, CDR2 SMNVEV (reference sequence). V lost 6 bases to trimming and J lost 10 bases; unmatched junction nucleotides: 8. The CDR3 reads CASRPGQGLSPLHF. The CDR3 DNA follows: TGTGCCAGCAGACCAGGACAGGGTCTGTCACCCCTCCACTTT.

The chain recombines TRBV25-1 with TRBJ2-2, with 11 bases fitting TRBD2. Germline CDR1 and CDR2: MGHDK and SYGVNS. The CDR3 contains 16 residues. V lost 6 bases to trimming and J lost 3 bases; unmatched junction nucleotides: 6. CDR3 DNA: TGTGCCAGCAGCTTACTAGCGGGGGCCTACACCGGGGAGCTGTTTTTT. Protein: CASSLLAGAYTGELFF.

Here the CDR3 reads CASSQTGTGAFGYTF. The CDR3 coding sequence is TGTGCCAGCAGCCAGACCGGGACAGGGGCGTTTGGCTACACCTTC. The chain recombines TRBV4-2 with TRBJ1-2; the match to TRBD1 covers 10 bases. Germline V lookup: CDR1 LGHNA, CDR2 YNFKEQ. With V trimmed by 3 bases and J by 7 bases, 8 bases remained unmatched. The CDR3 contains 15 residues.

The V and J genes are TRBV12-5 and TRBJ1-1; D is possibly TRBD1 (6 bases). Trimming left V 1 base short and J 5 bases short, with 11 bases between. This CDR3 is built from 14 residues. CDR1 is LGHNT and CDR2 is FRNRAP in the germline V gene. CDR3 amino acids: CASGLDRVRTEAFF. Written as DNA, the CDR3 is TGTGCTAGTGGTTTGGACAGGGTGAGAACTGAAGCTTTCTTT.

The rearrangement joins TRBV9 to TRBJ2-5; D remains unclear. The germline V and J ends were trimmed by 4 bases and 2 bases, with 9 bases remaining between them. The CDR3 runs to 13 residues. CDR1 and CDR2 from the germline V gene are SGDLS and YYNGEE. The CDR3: CASSIQSQETQYF. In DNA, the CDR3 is TGTGCCAGCAGCATACAAAGTCAAGAGACCCAGTACTTC.

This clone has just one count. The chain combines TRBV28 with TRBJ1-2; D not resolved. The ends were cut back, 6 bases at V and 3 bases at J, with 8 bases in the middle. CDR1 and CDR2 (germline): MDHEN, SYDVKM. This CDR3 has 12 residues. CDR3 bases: TGTGCCAGCAGGATCGGACACTATGGCTACACCTTC. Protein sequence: CASRIGHYGYTF.

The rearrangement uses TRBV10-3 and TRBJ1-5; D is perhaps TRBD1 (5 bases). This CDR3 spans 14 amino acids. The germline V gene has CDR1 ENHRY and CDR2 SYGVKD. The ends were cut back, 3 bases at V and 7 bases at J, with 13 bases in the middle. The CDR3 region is CAISDRGPDQPQHF. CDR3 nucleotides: TGTGCCATCAGTGATCGGGGACCCGACCAGCCCCAGCATTTT.

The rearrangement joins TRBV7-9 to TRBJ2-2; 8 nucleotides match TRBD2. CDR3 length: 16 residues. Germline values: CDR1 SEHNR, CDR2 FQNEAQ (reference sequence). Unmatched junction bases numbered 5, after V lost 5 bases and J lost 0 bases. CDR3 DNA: TGTGCCAGCAGCCCAAGCGGGGGCCCGAACACCGGGGAGCTGTTTTTT. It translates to CASSPSGGPNTGELFF.

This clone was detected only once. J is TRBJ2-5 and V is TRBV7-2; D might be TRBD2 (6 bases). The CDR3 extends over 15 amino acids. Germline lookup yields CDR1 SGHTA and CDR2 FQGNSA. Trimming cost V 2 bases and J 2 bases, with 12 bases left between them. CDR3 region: CASSLLWGVQETQYF. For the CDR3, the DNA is TGTGCCAGCAGCTTATTGTGGGGGGTACAAGAGACCCAGTACTTC. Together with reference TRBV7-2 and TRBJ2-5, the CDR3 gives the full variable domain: GAGVSQSPSNKVTEKGKDVELRCDPISGHTALYWYRQSLGQGLEFLIYFQGNSAPDKSGLPSDRFSAERTGGSVSTLTIQRTQQEDSAVYLCASSLLWGVQETQYFGPGTRLLVL.

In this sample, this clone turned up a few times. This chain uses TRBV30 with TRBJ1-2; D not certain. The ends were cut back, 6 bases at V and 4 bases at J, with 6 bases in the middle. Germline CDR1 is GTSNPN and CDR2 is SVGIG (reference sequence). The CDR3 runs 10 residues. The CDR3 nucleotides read TGTGCCTGTCGGGGCTATGGCTACACCTTC. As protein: CACRGYGYTF. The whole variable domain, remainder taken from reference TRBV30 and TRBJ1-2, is SQTIHQWPATLVQPVGSPLSLECTVEGTSNPNLYWYRQAAGRGLQLLFYSVGIGQISSEVPQNLSASRPQDRQFILSSKKLLLSDSGFYLCACRGYGYTFGSGTRLTVV.

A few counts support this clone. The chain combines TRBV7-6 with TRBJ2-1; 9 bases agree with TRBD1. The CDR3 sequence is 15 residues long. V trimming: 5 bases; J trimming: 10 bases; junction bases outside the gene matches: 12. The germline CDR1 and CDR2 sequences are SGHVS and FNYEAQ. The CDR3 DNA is TGTGCCAGCAGCCTCCGGGACAGGGATATAGGAGAGCAGTTCTTC. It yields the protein CASSLRDRDIGEQFF.

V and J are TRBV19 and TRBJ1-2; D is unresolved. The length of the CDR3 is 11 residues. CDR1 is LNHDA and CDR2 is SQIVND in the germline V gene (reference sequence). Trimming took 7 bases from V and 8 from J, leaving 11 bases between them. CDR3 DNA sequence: TGTGCCAGTACGGGAACCCGGGGCTACACCTTC. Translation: CASTGTRGYTF. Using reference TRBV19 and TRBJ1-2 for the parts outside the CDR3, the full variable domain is DGGITQSPKYLFRKEGQNVTLSCEQNLNHDAMYWYRQDPGQGLRLIYYSQIVNDFQKGDIAEGYSVSREKKESFPLTVTSAQKNPTAFYLCASTGTRGYTFGSGTRLTVV.